The 30 T cell receptor beta chains reported below all come from one sample, sequenced in a study of T-cell reconstitution after alpha-beta-depleted transplantation in children. Preparation of the TCRbeta library involved a method that used unique molecular identifiers. TCRdb itself ran the PCR reads through MiXCR, one entry per CDR3 protein. Of some 490,000 distinct CDR3 sequences in the sample, around an eighth were seen once. The input for sequencing was PBMCs from the stem cell graft donor, taken from the stem cell graft. These receptor sequences come from a human donor who donated a stem cell graft to a child with combined immunodeficiency.

The chain carries TRBV12-3 or TRBV12-4 and TRBJ1-1; D not certain. The CDR3 runs 12 residues. The ends were cut back, 5 bases at V and 7 bases at J, with 11 bases in the middle. For the CDR3, the DNA is TGTGCCAGCAGTCCCCCCGCAGTTGAAGCTTTCTTT. Translated: CASSPPAVEAFF.

The chain has TRBV11-2 and TRBJ2-5; 10 positions match TRBD1. V was clipped by 7 bases and J by 2 bases; unmatched bases: 10. Germline CDR1 and CDR2: SGHAT and FQNNGV. The CDR3 length is 16 residues. The CDR3 DNA sequence: TGTGCCAGCAACCTGAGGGGGGGACAGGGGCAAGAGACCCAGTACTTC. This codes for CASNLRGGQGQETQYF.

This chain joins TRBV7-2 and TRBJ2-7, with D uncertain. This CDR3 comprises 14 residues. CDR1 is SGHTA, CDR2 FQGNSA, per germline. V was clipped by 5 bases and J by 2 bases, with 13 bases between them. The CDR3, as DNA: TGTGCCAGCAGCCCCCTGGCCAAACCCTACGAGCAGTACTTC. Its protein product is CASSPLAKPYEQYF.

This clonotype was recorded many times. This chain connects TRBV12-3 or TRBV12-4 to TRBJ2-1; the D gene is possibly TRBD2 (6 bases). The CDR3 sequence is 15 residues long. The ends were cut back, 3 bases at V and 0 bases at J, with 9 bases in the middle. The CDR3 DNA sequence: TGTGCCAGCAGTTTTAGCGGAAGCTCCTACAATGAGCAGTTCTTC. It yields the protein CASSFSGSSYNEQFF.

Only a few counts were recorded for this clonotype. The genes are TRBV6-5 and TRBJ2-1; D is unclear. Germline CDR1 reads MNHEY; CDR2 reads SVGAGI. The CDR3 consists of 14 residues. V shed 6 bases and J shed 0 bases, with 9 bases lying between them. Written as DNA, the CDR3 is TGTGCCAGCAGGGTTCGGCACTCCTACAATGAGCAGTTCTTC. Translation: CASRVRHSYNEQFF.

This clonotype has more than one count but fewer than ten. This sequence joins TRBV15 and TRBJ2-4; 13 bases match TRBD2. The V gene end was trimmed by 0 bases and the J gene end by 1 base; junction bases not matched to a gene: 9. Germline V gene sequence: CDR1 LNHNV, CDR2 YYDKDF (reference sequence). The CDR3 has 20 amino acids. CDR3 bases: TGTGCCACCAGCAGAGATCGAGGACTAGCGGGAGATGAGGCCAAAAACATTCAGTACTTC. It yields the protein CATSRDRGLAGDEAKNIQYF.

This clonotype has more than one count but fewer than ten. This chain uses TRBV7-2 with TRBJ2-3; 7 bases agree with TRBD2. The germline V gene has CDR1 SGHTA and CDR2 FQGNSA. CDR3 length: 12 amino acids. Germline trimming cut 8 bases from V and 3 bases from J; bases unmatched to any gene: 2. As DNA, the CDR3 is TGTGCCAGCGGGGAGGGGACAGATACGCAGTATTTT. Translation: CASGEGTDTQYF.

The V gene is TRBV15, the J gene TRBJ2-4; 9 bases agree with TRBD1. CDR3 length equals 16 residues. J was trimmed by 2 bases and V by 5 bases; bases with no gene match: 7. The germline CDR1 and CDR2 sequences are LNHNV and YYDKDF (reference sequence). Here the CDR3 reads CATSGGDRASKNIQYF. The CDR3 DNA sequence: TGTGCCACCAGCGGGGGGGACAGGGCTTCCAAAAACATTCAGTACTTC.

The rearrangement links TRBV24-1 to TRBJ2-1, with 11 bases aligning to TRBD2. Germline V gives CDR1 KGHDR, CDR2 SFDVKD. J gave up 7 bases and V 7 bases, and 17 bases lay outside the gene matches. CDR3 length: 18 residues. The CDR3 nucleotides read TGTGCCACCAGGGAAGGGCCTAGCGGGAGGTTCTTACGTAATGAGCAGTTCTTC. Translating gives CATREGPSGRFLRNEQFF.

This clonotype was recorded many times. V gene TRBV29-1 combines with J gene TRBJ2-5; D remains unclear. The germline CDR1 and CDR2 sequences are SQVTM and ANQGSEA. Trimming took 5 bases from V and 5 from J, leaving 9 bases between them. The CDR3 covers 11 residues. The CDR3 loop reads CSVKGTETQYF. CDR3 in DNA: TGCAGCGTTAAGGGTACGGAGACCCAGTACTTC.

V and J are TRBV7-2 and TRBJ2-5, with D uncertain. This CDR3 is 13 amino acids long. V was pared by 3 bases and J by 4 bases, with 9 bases between. Germline V gene lookup returns CDR1 SGHTA and CDR2 FQGNSA. The CDR3: CASSFGFRETQYF. The DNA for the CDR3 is TGTGCCAGCAGCTTCGGTTTTCGAGAGACCCAGTACTTC.

This clonotype was picked up a small number of times. The chain carries TRBV5-1 and TRBJ1-6; no reliable D call. The CDR3 is made up of 15 amino acids. V gave up 0 bases and J gave up 9 bases, with 13 bases separating them. Germline CDR1 and CDR2: SGHRS and YFSETQ. This chain's CDR3 is CASSLEPYISSPLHF. For the CDR3, the DNA is TGCGCCAGCAGCTTGGAGCCTTATATCAGTTCACCCCTCCACTTT.

The table lists this clonotype with a few counts. J is TRBJ2-3 and V is TRBV18; no clear D. The CDR3 is made up of 13 amino acids. Germline V gives CDR1 KGHSH, CDR2 LQKENI. With 0 bases removed from V and 6 bases from J, the gap between germline ends came to 7 bases. The CDR3 region has the DNA TGTGCCAGCTCACCACCGGGTTTCGATACGCAGTATTTT. It codes for CASSPPGFDTQYF.

The V gene is TRBV20-1, the J gene TRBJ2-1, with TRBD2 matching over 11 bases. The CDR3 is 15 residues long. The V and J ends lost 5 bases and 2 bases, in that order; junction bases with no gene match: 5. The germline V gene has CDR1 DFQATT and CDR2 SNEGSKA (reference sequence). CDR3 region: CSALSGGATYNEQFF. The CDR3 DNA reads TGCAGTGCTCTTAGCGGGGGGGCAACCTACAATGAGCAGTTCTTC.

The table lists this clonotype with a few counts. The gene calls are TRBV6-2 or TRBV6-3 and TRBJ2-6, with D perhaps TRBD1 (6 bases). The CDR3 consists of 15 residues. V was pared by 7 bases and J by 0 bases, with 10 bases between. Germline values: CDR1 MNHEY, CDR2 SVGEGT. CDR3 sequence reads: CASNPDSSGANVLTF. The CDR3, as DNA: TGTGCCAGCAACCCGGACAGCTCTGGGGCCAACGTCCTGACTTTC.

A few counts support this clonotype. CDR3 region: CASSWTVTEAFF. The CDR3 coding sequence is TGTGCCAGCAGCTGGACAGTCACTGAAGCTTTCTTT. This chain uses TRBV7-2 with TRBJ1-1, with D perhaps matching TRBD1 (6 bases). V lost 4 bases, J lost 4 bases, and 7 bases lay in between. This CDR3 region has 12 residues. CDR1 and CDR2 (germline): SGHTA, FQGNSA. The full variable domain, in which reference TRBV7-2 and TRBJ1-1 provide the parts outside the CDR3, is GAGVSQSPSNKVTEKGKDVELRCDPISGHTALYWYRQSLGQGLEFLIYFQGNSAPDKSGLPSDRFSAERTGGSVSTLTIQRTQQEDSAVYLCASSWTVTEAFFGQGTRLTVV.

V and J are TRBV15 and TRBJ2-7, with TRBD2 as a possible D gene (6 bases). Deletions cut 5 bases from V and 3 bases from J, with 17 bases between. The CDR3 totals 15 residues. The V gene's germline CDR1 is LNHNV and CDR2 YYDKDF (reference sequence). The CDR3 nucleotides read TGTGCCACCAGCCCCGGGGCTAGCGAGAACTACGAGCAGTACTTC. Translating gives CATSPGASENYEQYF.

This chain connects TRBV12-3 or TRBV12-4 to TRBJ2-2; no clear D gene. Trimming removed 5 bases from V and 6 bases from J, with 7 bases in between. CDR3 length: 12 residues. CDR3 sequence (DNA): TGTGCCAGCAGTCCCGCCCCCGGGGAGCTGTTTTTT. Translated: CASSPAPGELFF.

This clonotype was found many times. The V gene is TRBV20-1, the J gene TRBJ2-7; D gene uncertain. The CDR3 is 10 amino acids. Trimming pared 5 bases from V and 3 bases from J, leaving 5 bases between. Germline assignment: CDR1 DFQATT and CDR2 SNEGSKA (reference sequence). The CDR3 DNA follows: TGCAGTGCTTTACACTACGAGCAGTACTTC. It translates to CSALHYEQYF.

This clonotype appeared a few times. The chain carries TRBV20-1 and TRBJ2-3, with a possible D match to TRBD2 (5 bases). Germline V gene data show CDR1 as DFQATT and CDR2 as SNEGSKA (reference sequence). The CDR3 has 14 amino acids. The ends were cut back, 3 bases at V and 0 bases at J, with 10 bases in the middle. The CDR3 DNA sequence: TGCAGTGCTAGTCCCTGGACTAGCACAGATACGCAGTATTTT. Its translation: CSASPWTSTDTQYF.

This clonotype was recorded many times. This chain links TRBV27 with TRBJ2-7; TRBD1 matches 10 bases. The germline V gene has CDR1 MNHEY and CDR2 SMNVEV (reference sequence). The V gene end was trimmed by 7 bases and the J gene end by 3 bases; junction bases not matched to a gene: 3. The length of the CDR3 is 13 residues. The chain's CDR3 is CASIRTGGYEQYF. CDR3 sequence (DNA): TGTGCCAGCATCCGGACAGGGGGCTACGAGCAGTACTTC.

This clonotype turned up a few times. This chain connects TRBV9 to TRBJ2-7, with D possibly called TRBD1 or TRBD2 (5 bases each). Between the trimmed V and J ends, which lost 0 bases and 2 bases, there was a span of 9 bases. The CDR3 has 14 amino acids. Germline V CDR1 and CDR2: SGDLS, YYNGEE. The CDR3: CASSVGGNTYEQYF. CDR3 nucleotides: TGTGCCAGCAGCGTAGGGGGGAACACCTACGAGCAGTACTTC.

The CDR3 bases are TGCAGCGCCGGTGGGGCAATGGGCACAGATACGCAGTATTTT. This gives the protein CSAGGAMGTDTQYF. The chain employs TRBV29-1 and TRBJ2-3; weak D call: TRBD1 (5 bases). Trimming stripped 7 bases from V and 1 base from J, with 15 bases between. The CDR3 covers 14 residues. Per the germline V gene, CDR1 is SQVTM and CDR2 is ANQGSEA.

V usage is TRBV7-2 and J usage is TRBJ2-7; no firm D call. The CDR3 contains 13 residues. Germline V gives CDR1 SGHTA, CDR2 FQGNSA. The germline V and J ends were trimmed by 1 base and 4 bases, with 8 bases remaining between them. The CDR3 reads CASSLDPRYEQYF. CDR3 DNA: TGTGCCAGCAGCTTAGACCCCCGGTACGAGCAGTACTTC. Together with reference TRBV7-2 and TRBJ2-7, the CDR3 gives the full variable domain: GAGVSQSPSNKVTEKGKDVELRCDPISGHTALYWYRQSLGQGLEFLIYFQGNSAPDKSGLPSDRFSAERTGGSVSTLTIQRTQQEDSAVYLCASSLDPRYEQYFGPGTRLTVT.

This clonotype turned up a few times. The chain couples TRBV3-1 to TRBJ2-3, with 8 nucleotides matching TRBD2. The CDR3 length is 15 residues. The J segment lost 6 bases and the V segment lost 4 bases, leaving 9 bases of the junction unmatched. Germline V gene sequence: CDR1 LGHDT, CDR2 YNNKEL (reference sequence). The CDR3 DNA sequence: TGTGCCAGCAGCCCGTGGACTAGCTTGAGGGATACGCAGTATTTT. Protein: CASSPWTSLRDTQYF.

The table lists this clonotype with a few counts. The CDR3 loop reads CASSLSQRGSTDTQYF. The CDR3 DNA sequence: TGTGCCAGCAGTTTATCGCAGCGGGGAAGCACAGATACGCAGTATTTT. The chain recombines TRBV27 with TRBJ2-3; 7 nucleotides match TRBD2. The CDR3 has 16 amino acids. V shed 0 bases and J 0 bases; nucleotides not matched to a gene: 3. Germline values: CDR1 MNHEY, CDR2 SMNVEV (reference sequence).

This clonotype appeared many times. This sequence joins TRBV27 and TRBJ2-7; 7 positions match TRBD1. The CDR3 sequence is 14 residues long. J was trimmed by 3 bases and V by 0 bases; bases with no gene match: 2. Germline loops: CDR1 MNHEY, CDR2 SMNVEV (reference sequence). The CDR3 spells CASSLSHRGYEQYF. The CDR3 nucleotides read TGTGCCAGCAGTTTATCGCACAGGGGCTACGAGCAGTACTTC.

The genes are TRBV12-3 or TRBV12-4 and TRBJ1-2; D gene ambiguous. V lost 1 base and J lost 6, with 12 bases in between. This CDR3 contains 14 residues. CDR3 in DNA: TGTGCCAGCAGTTTAGAGGCAGGTTTGGATGGCTACACCTTC. Protein: CASSLEAGLDGYTF.

Many counts were recorded for this clonotype. V and J are TRBV7-9 and TRBJ2-7; TRBD1 or TRBD2 may be the D gene (6 bases each). V lost 4 bases to trimming and J lost 2 bases, with 12 bases between them. This CDR3 is built from 14 residues. Per germline, CDR1 SEHNR and CDR2 FQNEAQ (reference sequence). The CDR3 protein is CASSSGGLTYEQYF. The CDR3 DNA sequence: TGTGCCAGCAGCTCCGGGGGCCTTACCTACGAGCAGTACTTC.

This clonotype was observed a few times. The chain uses TRBV7-9 and TRBJ2-7; a weak D match, TRBD1 (5 bases). There are 14 residues in the CDR3. The V end lost 1 base, the J end lost 1 base, and 8 bases lay between the germline ends. Germline lookup yields CDR1 SEHNR and CDR2 FQNEAQ (reference sequence). In nucleotides, the CDR3 is TGTGCCAGCAGCTTAGGTAACAGGTCCTACGAGCAGTACTTC. It specifies CASSLGNRSYEQYF.